These 21 T cell receptor beta chains were sequenced from one sample in a study of regulatory T cells in long-lasting Graves disease. iRepertoire HTBI primers and Arm-PCR of CDR3 regions built TCR beta libraries. TCRdb ran MiXCR on the multiplex PCR reads and lists one entry per CDR3 protein. The table includes about 440,000 distinct CDR3 sequences, 15% detected once. Time point noted: newly diagnosed GD, antithyroid drugs for less than 3 months. Extracted PBMC RNA gave rise to the TCR library. These data were likewise used in another study, on T cells in Graves' hyperthyroidism and ophthalmopathy.

The source material was peripheral blood mononuclear cells (PBMCs), sampled at new diagnosis, from a patient treated with antithyroid drugs. These receptor sequences come from a woman aged 25 to 45 with Graves disease.

This clonotype occurred many times. The V and J genes are TRBV18 and TRBJ1-5; maybe TRBD1 (5 bases). Germline V gene lookup returns CDR1 KGHSH and CDR2 LQKENI. Trimming cost V 3 bases and J 5 bases, with 11 bases left between them. CDR3 length: 14 residues. The CDR3 loop reads CASSPREGDQPQHF. Here the CDR3 DNA reads TGTGCCAGCTCACCCAGGGAGGGCGATCAGCCCCAGCATTTT.

This clonotype was recorded at least ten times. This chain uses TRBV11-1 with TRBJ2-5, with TRBD1 matching 10 bases. Germline lookup yields CDR1 SGHAT and CDR2 FQDESV (reference sequence). Trimming took 0 bases from V and 2 from J; bases not matched to a gene: 3. The CDR3 is 16 residues long. The DNA of the CDR3 is TGTGCCAGCAGCTTAGCGGAGGACAGGGGGCAAGAGACCCAGTACTTC. It codes for CASSLAEDRGQETQYF.

The chain joins TRBV29-1 to TRBJ1-6; weak D call: TRBD1 (5 bases). Germline CDR1 SQVTM, CDR2 ANQGSEA. Trimming left V 4 bases short and J 5 bases short, with 12 bases between. The CDR3 totals 14 residues. The CDR3 here is CSVALDSNNSPLHF. The CDR3 nucleotides read TGCAGCGTTGCCCTTGACAGTAATAATTCACCCCTCCACTTT.

This clonotype was detected ten times or more. This chain links TRBV30 with TRBJ2-7, with a weak D call TRBD1 (6 bases). With 1 base removed from V and 7 bases from J, the gap between germline ends came to 8 bases. Germline V gene lookup returns CDR1 GTSNPN and CDR2 SVGIG (reference sequence). The CDR3 spans 11 residues. The CDR3 protein is CAWSGTGEQYF. DNA of the CDR3: TGTGCCTGGAGTGGCACAGGGGAGCAGTACTTC. Full variable domain (outside the CDR3, taken from reference TRBV30 and TRBJ2-7): SQTIHQWPATLVQPVGSPLSLECTVEGTSNPNLYWYRQAAGRGLQLLFYSVGIGQISSEVPQNLSASRPQDRQFILSSKKLLLSDSGFYLCAWSGTGEQYFGPGTRLTVT.

Worth noting for this clonotype: Since a far larger clone is one base different, this is likely a read error. The rearrangement links TRBV2 to TRBJ2-3; the D is unclear. The germline V gene has CDR1 SNHLY and CDR2 FYNNEI. The CDR3 covers 11 residues. In nucleotides, the CDR3 is TGTGCCAGCAGGGCGGTAGATATGCAGTATTTT. It yields the protein CASRAVDMQYF.

This chain connects TRBV12-3 or TRBV12-4 to TRBJ1-5; D is possibly TRBD1 (5 bases). Trimming pared 1 base from V and 3 bases from J, leaving 10 bases between. The CDR3 is made up of 15 amino acids. CDR3 protein: CASSLEGPANQPQHF. DNA of the CDR3: TGTGCCAGCAGTTTAGAGGGACCTGCCAATCAGCCCCAGCATTTT.

The V gene is TRBV3-1, the J gene TRBJ2-5; 7 bases agree with TRBD2. With 6 bases clipped from V and 7 bases from J, the junction kept 23 bases outside the gene matches. CDR3 length: 18 amino acids. Germline CDR1 LGHDT, CDR2 YNNKEL (reference sequence). The CDR3 reads CASRGGWRESLSKGTQYF. The DNA for the CDR3 is TGTGCCAGCAGGGGGGGGTGGCGGGAGTCATTGTCGAAGGGGACCCAGTACTTC.

The gene calls are TRBV12-3 or TRBV12-4 and TRBJ2-6; D gene unclear. The V end lost 7 bases, the J end lost 0 bases, and 10 bases lay between the germline ends. This CDR3 spans 15 amino acids. CDR3 in amino acids: CASTSHNSGANVLTF. The CDR3 DNA reads TGTGCCAGCACCTCACACAACTCTGGGGCCAACGTCCTGACTTTC.

This clonotype has a handful of counts. The chain combines TRBV5-4 with TRBJ1-1; TRBD1 is a possible D gene (5 bases). The CDR3 runs 13 residues. CDR1 and CDR2 (germline): SGHNT, YYREEE (reference sequence). Trimming removed 4 bases from V and 5 bases from J, with 12 bases in between. CDR3 sequence reads: CASSTREGTEAFF. CDR3 nucleotides: TGTGCCAGCAGCACCAGGGAAGGGACTGAAGCTTTCTTT.

This clonotype was detected a few times. The chain recombines TRBV3-1 with TRBJ2-5; the D gene is possibly TRBD2 (5 bases). The V end was cut by 1 base, the J end by 2 bases, with 11 bases between. The length of the CDR3 is 15 residues. Germline V gives CDR1 LGHDT, CDR2 YNNKEL (reference sequence). The CDR3 coding sequence is TGTGCCAGCAGCCAAGTAAGAGGACTTCAAGAGACCCAGTACTTC. Residues: CASSQVRGLQETQYF.

This clonotype was recorded a few times. The chain is built from TRBV5-1 and TRBJ2-7; D is possibly TRBD1 or TRBD2 (5 bases each). Deletions cut 3 bases from V and 7 bases from J, with 20 bases between. CDR3 length: 15 residues. Germline-derived CDR1 and CDR2 are SGHRS and YFSETQ. CDR3 sequence (DNA): TGCGCCAGCAGCTCCCGACTGGACGGGGCTCGGGAGCAGTACTTC. Translating it yields CASSSRLDGAREQYF. The full variable domain, in which reference TRBV5-1 and TRBJ2-7 provide the parts outside the CDR3, is KAGVTQTPRYLIKTRGQQVTLSCSPISGHRSVSWYQQTPGQGLQFLFEYFSETQRNKGNFPGRFSGRQFSNSRSEMNVSTLELGDSALYLCASSSRLDGAREQYFGPGTRLTVT.

This clonotype has a count of ten or more. This chain links TRBV18 with TRBJ2-1, with D unresolved. The end of the DNA is better explained by TRBJ2-5, so the J call may be wrong. This CDR3 has 12 amino acids. Per the germline V gene, CDR1 is KGHSH and CDR2 is LQKENI. This chain's CDR3 is CASSPVQETQYF. CDR3 coding DNA: TGTGCCAGCTCACCGGTCCAAGAGACCCAGTACTTC.

This clonotype was counted a few times. This chain uses TRBV20-1 with TRBJ1-3; D is unresolved. The CDR3 is 15 amino acids. The V end was cut by 4 bases, the J end by 4 bases, with 17 bases between. Germline V lookup: CDR1 DFQATT, CDR2 SNEGSKA (reference sequence). The CDR3 DNA reads TGCAGTGCTACGGGTTCCGGTAATATCGGAAACACCATATATTTT. It specifies CSATGSGNIGNTIYF.

This clonotype was seen only a few times. The chain employs TRBV6-2 or TRBV6-3 and TRBJ2-1; 9 nucleotides agree with TRBD2. This CDR3 is 16 amino acids long. The germline gives CDR1 MNHEY, CDR2 SVGEGT. The J segment lost 5 bases and the V segment lost 4 bases, leaving 9 bases of the junction unmatched. The CDR3 is CASSSVAGALNNEQFF. The CDR3 nucleotides are TGTGCCAGCAGTTCTGTAGCGGGGGCGCTCAACAATGAGCAGTTCTTC.

This clonotype was picked up one time. Germline is not matched at one junction end, which may reflect a read error. This chain joins TRBV7-2 and TRBJ2-7; D is unresolved. CDR3 length: 14 residues. CDR1 is SGHTA and CDR2 is FQGNSA in the germline V gene. The CDR3 DNA is TGTGCCAGCAGCTTAGAGGGCAGCAGCTACGAGCAGTGCTTC. Translating it yields CASSLEGSSYEQCF.

This clonotype was seen at least ten times. Written as DNA, the CDR3 is TGTGCCAGCTCCCCAAGAGTCTACGAGCAGTACTTC. Its protein is CASSPRVYEQYF. The chain uses TRBV18 and TRBJ2-7; D gene ambiguous. Per germline, CDR1 KGHSH and CDR2 LQKENI. CDR3 length: 12 amino acids. V lost 6 bases and J 3 bases, leaving 9 bases between the germline ends.

This clonotype was picked up many times. The rearrangement joins TRBV29-1 to TRBJ2-7; D perhaps matches TRBD2 (6 bases). This CDR3 comprises 15 residues. V gave up 2 bases and J gave up 0 bases, with 14 bases separating them. In germline, CDR1 is SQVTM, CDR2 ANQGSEA. CDR3: CSVERGRGTSYEQYF. CDR3 nucleotides: TGCAGCGTTGAAAGGGGACGGGGGACCTCCTACGAGCAGTACTTC.

This clonotype came up a few times. The chain recombines TRBV19 with TRBJ2-6; 7 bases map to TRBD2. The ends lost 5 bases at V and 3 bases at J; junction bases unmatched: 13. Germline values: CDR1 LNHDA, CDR2 SQIVND (reference sequence). This CDR3 has 18 amino acids. CDR3 protein: CASSSRSGARGGANVLTF. As DNA, the CDR3 is TGTGCCAGTAGTTCTCGGAGCGGGGCCCGGGGTGGGGCCAACGTCCTGACTTTC.

This clonotype was detected many times. The V gene is TRBV30, the J gene TRBJ2-2, with a weak D call TRBD1 (6 bases). Germline lookup yields CDR1 GTSNPN and CDR2 SVGIG (reference sequence). The CDR3 totals 14 residues. V lost 0 bases, J lost 7 bases, and 12 bases lay in between. The DNA for the CDR3 is TGTGCCTGGAGTGTCATTGGCAGGGGCGGGGAGCTGTTTTTT. Translating it yields CAWSVIGRGGELFF. The full variable domain, with the rest looked up from reference TRBV30 and TRBJ2-2, is SQTIHQWPATLVQPVGSPLSLECTVEGTSNPNLYWYRQAAGRGLQLLFYSVGIGQISSEVPQNLSASRPQDRQFILSSKKLLLSDSGFYLCAWSVIGRGGELFFGEGSRLTVL.

This clonotype has more than one count but fewer than ten. The chain is built from TRBV12-3 or TRBV12-4 and TRBJ1-2, with D tentatively TRBD1 (6 bases). V lost 3 bases and J 4 bases, leaving 21 bases between the germline ends. CDR3 length: 17 residues. CDR3 amino acids: CASSFRQGYRRPYGYTF. DNA of the CDR3: TGTGCCAGCAGTTTCCGGCAGGGGTACCGACGGCCCTATGGCTACACCTTC.

The rearrangement uses TRBV6-1 and TRBJ1-1; D unclear. The germline V gene encodes CDR1 MNHNS and CDR2 SASEGT. The CDR3 runs 13 residues. Trimming took off 4 bases at V and 11 bases at J, with 17 bases between the two ends. CDR3 in DNA: TGTGCCAGCAGTGCCAAAGGGCCCCCGGGGGCTTTCTTT. Translating it yields CASSAKGPPGAFF.